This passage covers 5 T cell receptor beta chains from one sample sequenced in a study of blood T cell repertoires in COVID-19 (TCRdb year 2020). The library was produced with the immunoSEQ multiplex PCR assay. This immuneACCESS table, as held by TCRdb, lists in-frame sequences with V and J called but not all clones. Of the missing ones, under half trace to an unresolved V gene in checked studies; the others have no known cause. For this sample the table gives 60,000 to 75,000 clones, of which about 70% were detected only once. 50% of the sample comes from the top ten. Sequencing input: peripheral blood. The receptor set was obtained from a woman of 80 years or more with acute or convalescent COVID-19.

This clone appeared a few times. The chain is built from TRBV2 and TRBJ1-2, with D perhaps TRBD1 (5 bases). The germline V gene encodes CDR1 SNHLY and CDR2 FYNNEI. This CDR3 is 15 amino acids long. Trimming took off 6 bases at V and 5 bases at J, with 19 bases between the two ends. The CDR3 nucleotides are TGTGCCAGCAGCGACCCCGGGGGGGTTTTGTATGGCTACACCTTC. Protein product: CASSDPGGVLYGYTF.

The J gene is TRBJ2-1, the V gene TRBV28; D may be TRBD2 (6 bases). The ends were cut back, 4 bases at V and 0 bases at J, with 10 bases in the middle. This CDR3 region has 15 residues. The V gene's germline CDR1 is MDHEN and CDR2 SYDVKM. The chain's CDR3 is CASSSTGSSYNEQFF. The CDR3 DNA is TGTGCCAGCAGTTCCACCGGGAGCTCCTACAATGAGCAGTTCTTC.

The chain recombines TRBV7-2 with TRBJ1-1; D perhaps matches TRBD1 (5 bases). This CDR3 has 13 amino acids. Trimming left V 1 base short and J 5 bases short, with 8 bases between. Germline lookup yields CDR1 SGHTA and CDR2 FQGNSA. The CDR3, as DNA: TGTGCCAGCAGCTTAGACGGGGGGACTGAAGCTTTCTTT. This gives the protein CASSLDGGTEAFF.

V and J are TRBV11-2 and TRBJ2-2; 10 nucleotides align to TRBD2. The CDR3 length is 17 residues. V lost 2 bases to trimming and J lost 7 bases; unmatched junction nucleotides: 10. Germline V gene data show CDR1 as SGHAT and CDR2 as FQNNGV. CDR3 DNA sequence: TGTGCCAGCAGCTTACTAACTTCCGGGACTAGCGTCGGGGAGCTGTTTTTT. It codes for CASSLLTSGTSVGELFF.

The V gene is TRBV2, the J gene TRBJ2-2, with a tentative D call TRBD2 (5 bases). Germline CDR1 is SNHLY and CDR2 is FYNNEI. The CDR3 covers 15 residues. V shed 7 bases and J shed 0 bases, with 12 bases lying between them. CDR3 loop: CASKGENSNTGELFF. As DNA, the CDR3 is TGTGCCAGCAAGGGAGAAAACTCGAACACCGGGGAGCTGTTTTTT.